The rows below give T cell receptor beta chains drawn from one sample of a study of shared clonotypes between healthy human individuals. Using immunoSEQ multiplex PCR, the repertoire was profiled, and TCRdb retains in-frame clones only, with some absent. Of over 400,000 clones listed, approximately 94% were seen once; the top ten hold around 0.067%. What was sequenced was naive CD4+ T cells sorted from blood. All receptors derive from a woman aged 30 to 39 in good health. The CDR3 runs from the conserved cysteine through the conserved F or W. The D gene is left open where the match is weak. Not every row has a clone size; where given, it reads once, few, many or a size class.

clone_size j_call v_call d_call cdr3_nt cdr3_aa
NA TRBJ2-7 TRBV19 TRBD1 TGTGCCAGCCGGGACAGGGGGCTCGGGTCCTACGAGCAGTACTTC CASRDRGLGSYEQYF
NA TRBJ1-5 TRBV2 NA TGTGCCAGCAGTAAATTGGGGGTCCAGCCCCAGCATTTT CASSKLGVQPQHF
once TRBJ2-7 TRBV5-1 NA TGCGCCAGCAGCTTGGGGGACCGCGAGCAGTACTTC CASSLGDREQYF
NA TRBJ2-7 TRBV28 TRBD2 TGTGCCAGCAGTTGGACTAGCGTCTACGAGCAGTACTTC CASSWTSVYEQYF
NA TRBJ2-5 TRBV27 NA TGTGCCAGCAGTTTCCGTGGAGAGACCCAGTACTTC CASSFRGETQYF
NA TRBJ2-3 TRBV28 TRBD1 TGTGCCAGCAGTTGGACAGGACAAGATACGCAGTATTTT CASSWTGQDTQYF
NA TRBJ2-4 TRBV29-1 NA TGCAGCGTTGTAGGGGCCAAAAACATTCAGTACTTC CSVVGAKNIQYF
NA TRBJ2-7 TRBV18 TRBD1 TGTGCCAGCTCACCACCCAAGGGGGCCCCCTACGAGCAGTACTTC CASSPPKGAPYEQYF
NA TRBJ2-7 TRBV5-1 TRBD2 TGCGCCAGCACTCTAGCGGGAGAGTTCAACGAGCAGTACTTC CASTLAGEFNEQYF
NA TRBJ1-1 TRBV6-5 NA TGTGCCAGCAGGAGCGAGTATGGCACTGAAGCTTTCTTT CASRSEYGTEAFF
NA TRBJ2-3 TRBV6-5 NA TGTGCCAGCAGTACCGGTGGGGCAGCAGATACGCAGTATTTT CASSTGGAADTQYF
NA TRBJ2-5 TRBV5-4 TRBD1 TGTGCCAGCAGCCAGGGACAGGTCCAAGAGACCCAGTACTTC CASSQGQVQETQYF